The 31 T cell receptor beta chains listed next were all sequenced from one sample in a study of T cells after posttransplantation cyclophosphamide (dated by TCRdb to the mid-2010s). Receptor amplification or capture employed the immunoSEQ multiplex PCR assay. The table comes from immuneACCESS by way of TCRdb, which keeps in-frame sequences with V and J called. Part of the clones is missing from these tables; in studies checked, under half for an unresolved V gene and the rest for unknown reasons. This sample lists tens of thousands of clones; more than 70% were detected once. Around 2.8% of the sample is in the top ten clones. Sample: PBMCs. These receptors all stem from a man under 40 with a blood cancer, CMV-positive, and with a related stem cell donor.

This sequence joins TRBV7-9 and TRBJ1-3, with D perhaps TRBD1 (6 bases). Germline CDR1 SEHNR, CDR2 FQNEAQ (reference sequence). CDR3 length: 14 amino acids. The V end lost 7 bases, the J end lost 9 bases, and 19 bases lay between the germline ends. The CDR3: CASTLGGSGGTIYF. CDR3 DNA: TGTGCCAGCACCCTAGGGGGAAGTGGCGGCACCATATATTTT. The full variable domain, rest sourced from reference TRBV7-9 and TRBJ1-3, is DTGVSQNPRHKITKRGQNVTFRCDPISEHNRLYWYRQTLGQGPEFLTYFQNEAQLEKSRLLSDRFSAERPKGSFSTLEIQRTEQGDSAMYLCASTLGGSGGTIYFGEGSWLTVV.

The chain employs TRBV7-9 and TRBJ1-2, with TRBD1 identical over 9 bases. Trimming at V came to 5 bases and at J to 6 bases, leaving 7 bases not matched to a gene. From germline, CDR1 is SEHNR and CDR2 FQNEAQ (reference sequence). This CDR3 spans 14 amino acids. The CDR3, as DNA: TGTGCCAGCAGCCGAGAACAGGGGGCTGATGGCTACACCTTC. Residues: CASSREQGADGYTF.

The chain employs TRBV5-1 and TRBJ1-1, with D possibly being TRBD1 (6 bases). The CDR3 runs 13 residues. Trimming took 7 bases from V and 0 from J, leaving 10 bases between them. The germline gives CDR1 SGHRS, CDR2 YFSETQ. CDR3 DNA: TGCGCCAGCCGGGGACAAATGAACACTGAAGCTTTCTTT. Amino acids: CASRGQMNTEAFF. Supplemented by reference TRBV5-1 and TRBJ1-1, the full variable domain reads KAGVTQTPRYLIKTRGQQVTLSCSPISGHRSVSWYQQTPGQGLQFLFEYFSETQRNKGNFPGRFSGRQFSNSRSEMNVSTLELGDSALYLCASRGQMNTEAFFGQGTRLTVV.

The genes are TRBV4-3 and TRBJ2-1; D is possibly TRBD2 (5 bases). CDR3 length equals 14 residues. The germline V gene has CDR1 LGHNA and CDR2 YSLEER. Between the trimmed V and J ends, which lost 0 bases and 6 bases, there was a span of 9 bases. The chain's CDR3 is CASSQDSRGNEQFF. In DNA form, the CDR3 reads TGCGCCAGCAGCCAAGATTCACGGGGCAATGAGCAGTTCTTC.

V and J are TRBV30 and TRBJ1-2; D is unresolved. Germline CDR1 reads GTSNPN; CDR2 reads SVGIG (reference sequence). The V and J ends lost 3 bases and 4 bases respectively, with 9 bases between them. CDR3 length equals 12 residues. The CDR3 here is CAWSARRYGYTF. CDR3 DNA sequence: TGTGCCTGGAGCGCGAGGCGCTATGGCTACACCTTC.

The V and J genes are TRBV27 and TRBJ1-5, with D unresolved. V gave up 5 bases and J gave up 2 bases, with 10 bases separating them. There are 14 residues in the CDR3. Germline CDR1 and CDR2: MNHEY and SMNVEV (reference sequence). This CDR3 is CASSLRGGNQPQHF. The CDR3 region has the DNA TGTGCCAGCAGTCTCCGGGGTGGCAATCAGCCCCAGCATTTT.

The chain is built from TRBV5-5 and TRBJ2-5; the match to TRBD2 covers 7 bases. Germline V gene sequence: CDR1 SGHKS, CDR2 YYEKEE (reference sequence). The CDR3 has 15 residues. V was clipped by 4 bases and J by 5 bases; unmatched bases: 11. The CDR3 here is CASSPPVGGEETQYF. CDR3 nucleotide sequence: TGTGCCAGCAGCCCCCCGGTGGGGGGGGAGGAGACCCAGTACTTC.

The V call is TRBV29-1, the J call TRBJ2-5, with no clear D. The germline V and J ends were trimmed by 3 bases and 4 bases, with 15 bases remaining between them. This CDR3 region has 14 residues. The germline V gene has CDR1 SQVTM and CDR2 ANQGSEA. CDR3 in DNA: TGCAGCGTTGATAGTGGGTTTCTAGGAGAGACCCAGTACTTC. This encodes CSVDSGFLGETQYF.

The chain uses TRBV5-1 and TRBJ1-2; tentative D call: TRBD1 (6 bases). The CDR3 runs to 15 residues. V was shortened by 1 base and J by 3 bases, with 13 bases between the two germline ends. CDR1 is SGHRS and CDR2 is YFSETQ in the germline V gene. CDR3 nucleotides: TGCGCCAGCAGCTTGAGTTGGGGGCCCTACTATGGCTACACCTTC. This gives the protein CASSLSWGPYYGYTF.

The V gene is TRBV19, the J gene TRBJ2-1; 7 bases match TRBD2. Germline CDR1 and CDR2: LNHDA and SQIVND (reference sequence). The length of the CDR3 is 16 residues. J was trimmed by 1 base and V by 7 bases; bases with no gene match: 10. This CDR3 is CASNGGGQWSYNEQFF. The CDR3 DNA reads TGTGCCAGTAATGGGGGGGGTCAGTGGTCCTACAATGAGCAGTTCTTC.

The CDR3 is CASSTGSYEQYF. CDR3 sequence (DNA): TGTGCCAGCAGTACAGGGTCCTACGAGCAGTACTTC. The chain couples TRBV6-1 to TRBJ2-7, with D possibly being TRBD1 (6 bases). The CDR3 covers 12 residues. V was pared by 5 bases and J by 1 base, with 6 bases between. The germline V gene has CDR1 MNHNS and CDR2 SASEGT.

The chain joins TRBV7-8 to TRBJ2-3, with a weak D call TRBD1 (5 bases). V was cut by 5 bases and J by 3 bases, with 18 bases left in between. Germline assignment: CDR1 SGHVS and CDR2 FQNEAQ. The CDR3 totals 16 residues. The CDR3 bases are TGTGCCAGCAGCCCTCGGCAGGGAAGTGTTACAGATACGCAGTATTTT. The encoded protein is CASSPRQGSVTDTQYF.

For this clone: A junction end diverges from the germline sequence, so it may reflect a read error. The J gene is TRBJ2-7, the V gene TRBV18; possible D gene TRBD2, 6 bases. Germline loops: CDR1 KGHSH, CDR2 LQKENI. The CDR3 totals 12 residues. This CDR3 is CASSPGGTFPFF. The CDR3, as DNA: TGTGCCAGCTCACCCGGGGGAACTTTTCCCTTCTTC.

CDR3 residues: CASSQPGRRDLGYTF. The CDR3 nucleotides read TGCGCCAGCAGCCAACCAGGACGGAGGGACCTAGGCTACACCTTC. This chain links TRBV4-1 with TRBJ1-2; D perhaps matches TRBD1 (5 bases). V shed 2 bases and J shed 8 bases, with 18 bases lying between them. The CDR3 spans 15 residues. The V gene's germline CDR1 is MGHRA and CDR2 YSYEKL.

This rearrangement joins TRBV6-5 to TRBJ2-1; TRBD2 matches at 12 bases. Germline loops: CDR1 MNHEY, CDR2 SVGAGI. Trimming removed 7 bases from V and 3 bases from J; junction bases left unmatched: 4. The CDR3 length is 15 residues. In DNA form, the CDR3 reads TGTGCCAGCACGAAGACTAGCGGGAGCTACAATGAGCAGTTCTTC. Its protein is CASTKTSGSYNEQFF.

V and J are TRBV14 and TRBJ1-5; D gene uncertain. V was pared by 0 bases and J by 0 bases, with 21 bases between. The CDR3 has 20 residues. Germline CDR1 and CDR2: SGHDN and FVKESK. The CDR3, as DNA: TGTGCCAGCAGCCAAGAAGGCAGGATTACCAAATCTGATAGCAATCAGCCCCAGCATTTT. The encoded protein is CASSQEGRITKSDSNQPQHF. The complete variable domain, with remaining parts taken from reference TRBV14 and TRBJ1-5, reads EAGVTQFPSHSVIEKGQTVTLRCDPISGHDNLYWYRRVMGKEIKFLLHFVKESKQDESGMPNNRFLAERTGGTYSTLKVQPAELEDSGVYFCASSQEGRITKSDSNQPQHFGDGTRLSIL.

The CDR3 reads CASSIAGDSYNEQFF. DNA of the CDR3: TGTGCCAGCAGTATAGCGGGAGATTCCTACAATGAGCAGTTCTTC. V and J are TRBV4-2 and TRBJ2-1, with 9 bases fitting TRBD2. Losses at the gene ends were 6 bases for V and 1 base for J; bases not matched to a gene: 4. CDR3 size: 15 residues. Germline CDR1 LGHNA, CDR2 YNFKEQ.

The chain combines TRBV4-3 with TRBJ1-5; the match to TRBD1 covers 8 bases. The CDR3 is 15 amino acids. Germline V gives CDR1 LGHNA, CDR2 YSLEER. The J segment lost 4 bases and the V segment lost 0 bases, leaving 2 bases of the junction unmatched. The DNA for the CDR3 is TGCGCCAGCAGCCAAGATTACAGGGGGAATCAGCCCCAGCATTTT. It codes for CASSQDYRGNQPQHF.

The V call is TRBV6-5, the J call TRBJ1-1, with 8 positions matching TRBD1. V trimming: 7 bases; J trimming: 4 bases; junction bases outside the gene matches: 5. This CDR3 region has 13 residues. CDR1 MNHEY and CDR2 SVGAGI come from the germline V gene. For the CDR3, the DNA is TGTGCCAGCACCCTTACAGGGGGCACTGAAGCTTTCTTT. Its protein product is CASTLTGGTEAFF.

The rearrangement uses TRBV9 and TRBJ1-1; TRBD1 matches at 7 bases. V lost 4 bases to trimming and J lost 1 base; unmatched junction nucleotides: 7. The length of the CDR3 is 15 residues. Germline CDR1 reads SGDLS; CDR2 reads YYNGEE. The CDR3 DNA follows: TGTGCCAGCAGCCCGGTGACAGGGCCGAACACTGAAGCTTTCTTT. Its translation is CASSPVTGPNTEAFF.

This chain joins TRBV28 and TRBJ2-1; 8 nucleotides match TRBD2. Germline CDR1 reads MDHEN; CDR2 reads SYDVKM. V lost 6 bases, J lost 3 bases, and 7 bases stayed unmatched. This CDR3 region has 15 residues. This chain's CDR3 is CASRPTSGVYNEQFF. The CDR3 nucleotides read TGTGCCAGCAGGCCCACTAGCGGAGTCTACAATGAGCAGTTCTTC.

The gene calls are TRBV7-2 and TRBJ1-5; 8 positions match TRBD1. Unmatched junction bases numbered 4, after V lost 5 bases and J lost 7 bases. CDR3 length: 13 residues. Germline V lookup: CDR1 SGHTA, CDR2 FQGNSA. The CDR3 reads CASSPGDRQPQHF. CDR3 bases: TGTGCCAGCAGCCCCGGGGACAGGCAGCCCCAGCATTTT.

The chain uses TRBV7-9 and TRBJ1-1; D might be TRBD1 (6 bases). From germline, CDR1 is SEHNR and CDR2 FQNEAQ (reference sequence). This CDR3 spans 13 amino acids. The germline V and J ends were trimmed by 5 bases and 10 bases, with 17 bases remaining between them. In DNA form, the CDR3 reads TGTGCCAGCAGCCGCGCGGACAGTGGTTTAGCTTTCTTT. This gives the protein CASSRADSGLAFF.

V is TRBV5-1 and J is TRBJ1-6, with D tentatively TRBD1 (5 bases). Trimming removed 4 bases at V and 17 bases at J, with 16 bases between. The CDR3 extends over 12 amino acids. Germline V CDR1 and CDR2: SGHRS, YFSETQ. The CDR3 region is CASSEPGGTFHF. The CDR3 region has the DNA TGCGCCAGCAGCGAACCGGGAGGGACCTTCCACTTT.

This rearrangement joins TRBV19 to TRBJ2-2; tentative D call: TRBD1 (5 bases). Trimming took 6 bases from V and 5 from J, leaving 28 bases between them. CDR1 is LNHDA and CDR2 is SQIVND in the germline V gene (reference sequence). This CDR3 spans 19 amino acids. CDR3 region: CASSPQASGSYSVTGELFF. The DNA for the CDR3 is TGTGCCAGTAGCCCCCAGGCGTCAGGGTCATATTCTGTGACCGGGGAGCTGTTTTTT.

This clone was observed once. This rearrangement joins TRBV15 to TRBJ1-1; 7 bases fit TRBD1. Per germline, CDR1 LNHNV and CDR2 YYDKDF (reference sequence). The CDR3 has 17 residues. V lost 2 bases, J lost 1 base, and 10 bases stayed unmatched. CDR3 sequence reads: CATSRPTSTGANTEAFF. The CDR3 DNA reads TGTGCCACCAGCAGACCCACCTCCACAGGGGCGAACACTGAAGCTTTCTTT.

J is TRBJ1-2 and V is TRBV28; D is possibly TRBD1 (5 bases). The germline V gene encodes CDR1 MDHEN and CDR2 SYDVKM. Trimming removed 3 bases from V and 7 bases from J, with 15 bases in between. The CDR3 has 14 residues. The CDR3 region is CASSLGFRGGGYTF. The DNA of the CDR3 is TGTGCCAGCAGTTTGGGCTTTCGGGGGGGTGGCTACACCTTC.

The rearrangement links TRBV4-1 to TRBJ2-5, with D perhaps TRBD2 (6 bases). The ends were cut back, 0 bases at V and 3 bases at J, with 11 bases in the middle. This CDR3 contains 15 residues. Per the germline V gene, CDR1 is MGHRA and CDR2 is YSYEKL. Here the CDR3 DNA reads TGCGCCAGCAGCCAAGAAGGAGGGTTGGAAGAGACCCAGTACTTC. This encodes CASSQEGGLEETQYF.

The rearrangement uses TRBV11-1 and TRBJ2-2; D may be TRBD1 (5 bases). CDR3 length: 14 residues. The germline V gene encodes CDR1 SGHAT and CDR2 FQDESV (reference sequence). The V end lost 2 bases, the J end lost 5 bases, and 9 bases lay between the germline ends. The CDR3 spells CASSLSSGTGELFF. CDR3 bases: TGTGCCAGCAGCTTAAGCTCAGGGACCGGGGAGCTGTTTTTT. The full variable domain, in which reference TRBV11-1 and TRBJ2-2 provide the parts outside the CDR3, is EAEVAQSPRYKITEKSQAVAFWCDPISGHATLYWYRQILGQGPELLVQFQDESVVDDSQLPKDRFSAERLKGVDSTLKIQPAELGDSAMYLCASSLSSGTGELFFGEGSRLTVL.

This chain connects TRBV2 to TRBJ2-3, with 8 bases aligning to TRBD2. Germline CDR1 SNHLY, CDR2 FYNNEI. The V and J ends lost 5 bases and 7 bases, in that order; junction bases with no gene match: 11. This CDR3 spans 15 amino acids. The CDR3 bases are TGTGCCAGCAGTTCTCCGGGAGGGGGGGGGAATACGCAGTATTTT. It is translated as CASSSPGGGGNTQYF.

The chain uses TRBV19 and TRBJ2-1; 11 bases align to TRBD2. The CDR3 consists of 15 residues. Germline V CDR1 and CDR2: LNHDA, SQIVND (reference sequence). V lost 4 bases to trimming and J lost 10 bases; unmatched junction nucleotides: 9. CDR3 coding DNA: TGTGCCAGTAGTACCTTAGCGGGAGGGAGTGGGGAGCAGTTCTTC. This encodes CASSTLAGGSGEQFF.